The 17 T cell receptor beta chains given below trace back to one sample, sequenced in a study of beta chain features in type 1 diabetes. Study-level points and caveats: TCRB CDR3 length was moderately but significantly reduced in all four CD4+ subsets of Type 1 diabetes patients.

What these receptors recognize is not known. The entirety of the isolated RNA underwent reverse transcription, so expressed TCRB transcripts were sequenced. TCRdb keeps only in-frame clones here, not all; method: immunoSEQ multiplex PCR. The repertoire holds some 250,000 clones, with under 13% as singletons. Sequenced: naive CD4+ T cells from blood. The source of these receptors is a man younger than 40 with type 1 diabetes.

The chain couples TRBV7-3 to TRBJ1-2, with D possibly being TRBD1 (5 bases). The CDR3 has 14 amino acids. The germline CDR1 and CDR2 sequences are SGHTA and FQGTGA. The ends were cut back, 2 bases at V and 8 bases at J, with 15 bases in the middle. The CDR3 here is CASSLDPQGNGYTF. The CDR3 nucleotides read TGTGCCAGCAGCTTAGACCCGCAGGGTAACGGCTACACCTTC.

The chain recombines TRBV5-1 with TRBJ2-5; 7 bases match TRBD1. CDR3 length equals 13 residues. Unmatched junction bases numbered 2, after V lost 4 bases and J lost 2 bases. The germline gives CDR1 SGHRS, CDR2 YFSETQ. The CDR3 reads CASSVGQQETQYF. Written as DNA, the CDR3 is TGCGCCAGCAGCGTGGGACAGCAAGAGACCCAGTACTTC.

This clone was observed a few times. J is TRBJ2-3 and V is TRBV29-1, with a tentative D call TRBD2 (5 bases). Trimming took off 2 bases at V and 2 bases at J, with 14 bases between the two ends. Germline V gene sequence: CDR1 SQVTM, CDR2 ANQGSEA. This CDR3 is built from 15 residues. In nucleotides, the CDR3 is TGCAGCGTTGAATTAGGTAGGCGGGCCACAGATACGCAGTATTTT. This gives the protein CSVELGRRATDTQYF.

This clone showed up just a few times. The rearrangement joins TRBV4-2 to TRBJ2-3, with 8 bases lining up with TRBD2. Germline-derived CDR1 and CDR2 are LGHNA and YNFKEQ. The CDR3 consists of 15 residues. Trimming cost V 4 bases and J 4 bases; bases outside gene matches: 7. For the CDR3, the DNA is TGTGCCAGCAGCCTCGTCGGGGGGGGAGCAGATACGCAGTATTTT. This gives the protein CASSLVGGGADTQYF.

This chain connects TRBV9 to TRBJ2-3, with 12 bases that match TRBD2. Germline trimming cut 4 bases from V and 2 bases from J; bases unmatched to any gene: 5. The CDR3 is 16 amino acids. Germline-derived CDR1 and CDR2 are SGDLS and YYNGEE. The CDR3 coding sequence is TGTGCCAGCAGCACCGGACTAGCGGGGTCCACAGATACGCAGTATTTT. This translates into CASSTGLAGSTDTQYF.

This chain connects TRBV4-3 to TRBJ1-2, with a possible D match to TRBD1 (5 bases). There are 13 residues in the CDR3. Germline V CDR1 and CDR2: LGHNA, YSLEER. Trimming removed 2 bases from V and 3 bases from J, with 7 bases in between. CDR3 coding DNA: TGCGCCAGCAGCCAACAGGGATACTATGGCTACACCTTC. Residues: CASSQQGYYGYTF.

The chain employs TRBV4-1 and TRBJ2-7, with 11 bases fitting TRBD2. V lost 0 bases to trimming and J lost 1 base; unmatched junction nucleotides: 11. CDR1 is MGHRA, CDR2 YSYEKL, per germline. The CDR3 contains 19 residues. This CDR3 reads CASSQEELAGGLTSYEQYF. The CDR3 DNA reads TGCGCCAGCAGCCAAGAAGAGCTAGCGGGGGGCCTTACTTCCTACGAGCAGTACTTC.

This clone occurred a few times. V usage is TRBV7-9 and J usage is TRBJ1-1; 9 bases map to TRBD1. CDR1 SEHNR and CDR2 FQNEAQ come from the germline V gene (reference sequence). The CDR3 is made up of 14 amino acids. Germline trimming cut 3 bases from V and 4 bases from J; bases unmatched to any gene: 3. The CDR3 DNA reads TGTGCCAGCAGCTTTGGACAGGGGATCACTGAAGCTTTCTTT. Translated: CASSFGQGITEAFF. The whole variable domain, filled in from reference TRBV7-9 and TRBJ1-1, reads DTGVSQNPRHKITKRGQNVTFRCDPISEHNRLYWYRQTLGQGPEFLTYFQNEAQLEKSRLLSDRFSAERPKGSFSTLEIQRTEQGDSAMYLCASSFGQGITEAFFGQGTRLTVV.

This clone was observed a few times. The rearrangement joins TRBV2 to TRBJ2-5, with 9 positions matching TRBD1. Germline V lookup: CDR1 SNHLY, CDR2 FYNNEI. V was pared by 6 bases and J by 5 bases, with 4 bases of the junction left unmatched. This CDR3 comprises 13 residues. This CDR3 reads CASRDRGWETQYF. The CDR3, as DNA: TGTGCCAGCAGGGACAGGGGTTGGGAGACCCAGTACTTC.

This clone was counted a few times. Within the sample, other DNA sequences also encode this same CDR3. The J gene is TRBJ2-5, the V gene TRBV5-1; 8 bases are shared with TRBD1. With V trimmed by 3 bases and J by 4 bases, 2 bases remained unmatched. The germline V gene has CDR1 SGHRS and CDR2 YFSETQ. This CDR3 region has 13 residues. The chain's CDR3 is CASSSGQGETQYF. Written as DNA, the CDR3 is TGCGCCAGCAGCTCTGGACAGGGAGAGACCCAGTACTTC.

This clone was seen a handful of times. CDR3 bases: TGTGCCAGCGGGACAGGGAGCCCCGAGCAGTACTTC. Translated: CASGTGSPEQYF. J is TRBJ2-7 and V is TRBV28; 9 bases line up with TRBD1. Germline CDR1 reads MDHEN; CDR2 reads SYDVKM. This CDR3 has 12 amino acids. V gave up 8 bases and J gave up 6 bases; unmatched junction bases: 5.

This clone appeared a few times. The chain combines TRBV6-5 with TRBJ2-7; D is unclear. The germline V gene has CDR1 MNHEY and CDR2 SVGAGI. Trimming pared 5 bases from V and 0 bases from J, leaving 11 bases between. The CDR3 is 14 residues long. CDR3 amino acids: CASSTPKTSYEQYF. In DNA, the CDR3 is TGTGCCAGCAGTACTCCAAAAACCTCCTACGAGCAGTACTTC.

This clone was seen a few times. The chain carries TRBV29-1 and TRBJ2-1, with 14 bases that match TRBD2. After removal of 7 bases from V and 7 bases from J, the junction contained 3 bases not matched to a gene. The germline V gene has CDR1 SQVTM and CDR2 ANQGSEA. The CDR3 covers 13 residues. This CDR3 reads CSAGTSGRNEQFF. The CDR3 bases are TGCAGCGCCGGGACTAGCGGGAGAAATGAGCAGTTCTTC.

There are a few counts of this clone. The chain carries TRBV9 and TRBJ2-5, with a weak D call TRBD2 (6 bases). Deletions cut 4 bases from V and 5 bases from J, with 15 bases between. This CDR3 is 14 amino acids long. Per germline, CDR1 SGDLS and CDR2 YYNGEE. This CDR3 reads CASSRAEGGETQYF. The CDR3 DNA follows: TGTGCCAGCAGCCGCGCCGAGGGAGGCGAGACCCAGTACTTC.

This clone was picked up a small number of times. The genes are TRBV7-9 and TRBJ2-7, with 7 bases fitting TRBD1. Losses at the gene ends were 0 bases for V and 5 bases for J; bases not matched to a gene: 4. This CDR3 has 14 residues. Germline CDR1 reads SEHNR; CDR2 reads FQNEAQ (reference sequence). CDR3 DNA: TGTGCCAGCAGCTTAGCTGGGACAGTACACGAGCAGTACTTC. This codes for CASSLAGTVHEQYF.

V gene TRBV2 combines with J gene TRBJ1-1; D not resolved. The CDR3 loop spans 13 amino acids. Looked up from germline, CDR1 is SNHLY and CDR2 is FYNNEI. Deletions cut 1 base from V and 8 bases from J, with 11 bases between. The CDR3 DNA is TGTGCCAGCAGTGAAGAATGGTCTAAAGAAGCTTTCTTT. Translating it yields CASSEEWSKEAFF.

The sample holds a few counts of this clone. The gene calls are TRBV5-1 and TRBJ2-7; weak D call: TRBD2 (6 bases). The germline CDR1 and CDR2 sequences are SGHRS and YFSETQ. The CDR3 is made up of 15 amino acids. Trimming took off 4 bases at V and 3 bases at J, with 17 bases between the two ends. The CDR3 DNA sequence: TGCGCCAGCAGCCCCTTGGGAGGTTTTGTCTACGAGCAGTACTTC. The encoded protein is CASSPLGGFVYEQYF.